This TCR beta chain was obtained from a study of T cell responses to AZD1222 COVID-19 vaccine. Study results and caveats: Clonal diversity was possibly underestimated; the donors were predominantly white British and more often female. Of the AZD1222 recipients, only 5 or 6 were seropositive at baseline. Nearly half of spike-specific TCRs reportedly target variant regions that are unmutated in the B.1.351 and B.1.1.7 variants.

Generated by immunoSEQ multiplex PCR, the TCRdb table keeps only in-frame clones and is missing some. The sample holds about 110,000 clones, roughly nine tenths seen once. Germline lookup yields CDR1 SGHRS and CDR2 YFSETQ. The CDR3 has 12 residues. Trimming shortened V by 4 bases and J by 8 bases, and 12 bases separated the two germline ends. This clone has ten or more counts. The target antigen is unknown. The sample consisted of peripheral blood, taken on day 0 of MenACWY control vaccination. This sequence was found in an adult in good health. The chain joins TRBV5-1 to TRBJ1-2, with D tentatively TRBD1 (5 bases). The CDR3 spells CASSRGAGGYTF. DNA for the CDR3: TGCGCCAGCAGCAGAGGGGCCGGCGGCTACACCTTC.